This TCR beta chain was identified during a study of blood T cell repertoires in COVID-19. About the study: Sites in the United States, Italy and Spain provided acute and convalescent COVID-19 samples. PBMCs, B-cell-depleted T cells, or T cells provided the cDNA or gDNA that made up the material.

Germline V gene data show CDR1 as SGHTA and CDR2 as FQGNSA. The CDR3 consists of 15 residues. V dropped 1 base and J dropped 4 bases, with 14 bases sitting between them. Per the study methods: Amplification with reference gene primers provided the estimates of nucleated cell counts. Assay used: immunoSEQ multiplex PCR; TCRdb lists only in-frame clones, some missing. The V and J calls and clone size are taken from that table; D and trimming were inferred from the DNA. This table has under 200,000 clones, 60% to 85% appearing once. This clone was counted a single time. The clonotype comes from a man aged 60-69 years with acute or convalescent COVID-19. This chain uses TRBV7-2 with TRBJ2-7; D is perhaps TRBD1 (5 bases). The source material was peripheral blood. In DNA form, the CDR3 reads TGTGCCAGCAGCTTAGTAGTCCAGGGTACATACGAGCAGTACTTC. Translating it yields CASSLVVQGTYEQYF.